The 19 T cell receptor beta chains below come from one sample, sequenced in a study of T cell repertoires in cytomegalovirus infection. TCRdb re-analysed the reads in MiXCR, keeping a single row per CDR3 protein. The data hold 740,000 or so distinct CDR3 sequences, with approximately 34% observed a single time. Sequencing was carried out using PBMCs. All receptors come from a human donor in good health (CMV status not recorded). Some clones in this sample may be carry-over from other donors' samples.

The chain links TRBV6-6 to TRBJ1-5; D remains unclear. CDR1 is MNHNY and CDR2 is SVGAGI in the germline V gene (reference sequence). The CDR3 loop spans 13 amino acids. V was trimmed by 5 bases and J by 7 bases, leaving 12 bases between them. The CDR3 is CASSVGWEQPQHF. DNA for the CDR3: TGTGCCAGCAGTGTGGGGTGGGAGCAGCCCCAGCATTTT.

This clonotype was counted a few times. The rearrangement links TRBV6-8 to TRBJ1-4; tentatively, D is TRBD1 (5 bases). The ends were cut back, 8 bases at V and 0 bases at J, with 10 bases in the middle. Germline V gives CDR1 MNHGY, CDR2 SAAAGT. This CDR3 is 14 amino acids long. The CDR3 spells CASSGRSTNEKLFF. For the CDR3, the DNA is TGTGCCAGCTCGGGACGGTCAACTAATGAAAAACTGTTTTTT.

V gene TRBV7-9 combines with J gene TRBJ2-5; 7 bases agree with TRBD2. V trimming: 3 bases; J trimming: 4 bases; junction bases outside the gene matches: 5. CDR1 and CDR2 (germline): SEHNR, FQNEAQ (reference sequence). This CDR3 contains 14 residues. CDR3 residues: CASSLGSGGETQYF. CDR3 coding DNA: TGTGCCAGCAGCTTGGGGTCGGGAGGAGAGACCCAGTACTTC.

The rearrangement links TRBV5-4 to TRBJ2-2, with D possibly matching TRBD1 (5 bases). Germline values: CDR1 SGHNT, CDR2 YYREEE (reference sequence). The CDR3 totals 14 residues. Between the trimmed V and J ends, which lost 1 base and 8 bases, there was a span of 12 bases. The CDR3 nucleotides read TGTGCCAGCAGCTTGATCGACAGCCTTGGGGAGCTGTTTTTT. Translation: CASSLIDSLGELFF.

J is TRBJ1-5 and V is TRBV20-1; D is uncertain. CDR3 length: 15 residues. The germline CDR1 and CDR2 sequences are DFQATT and SNEGSKA (reference sequence). CDR3 sequence: CSARAWVGTNQPQHF. For the CDR3, the DNA is TGCAGCGCCCGAGCGTGGGTCGGAACCAATCAGCCCCAGCATTTT.

This clonotype was counted a few times. This chain joins TRBV11-2 and TRBJ1-4, with D tentatively TRBD1 (5 bases). The CDR3 loop spans 16 amino acids. Germline CDR1 and CDR2: SGHAT and FQNNGV. V was shortened by 5 bases and J by 3 bases, with 16 bases between the two germline ends. CDR3 DNA: TGTGCCAGCAGCAAAGAGCTGGGGACGGCTAATGAAAAACTGTTTTTT. Translation: CASSKELGTANEKLFF. The whole variable domain, remainder taken from reference TRBV11-2 and TRBJ1-4, is EAGVAQSPRYKIIEKRQSVAFWCNPISGHATLYWYQQILGQGPKLLIQFQNNGVVDDSQLPKDRFSAERLKGVDSTLKIQPAKLEDSAVYLCASSKELGTANEKLFFGSGTQLSVL.

This clonotype was picked up a small number of times. V usage is TRBV12-3 or TRBV12-4 and J usage is TRBJ1-1; no clear D. The CDR3 covers 12 residues. V lost 3 bases and J 5 bases, leaving 7 bases between the germline ends. As DNA, the CDR3 is TGTGCCAGCAGTTTGGGTTTAACTGAAGCTTTCTTT. It specifies CASSLGLTEAFF.

The chain uses TRBV12-3 or TRBV12-4 and TRBJ2-7; possibly TRBD2 for D (5 bases). This CDR3 has 13 residues. The ends were cut back, 8 bases at V and 6 bases at J, with 17 bases in the middle. For the CDR3, the DNA is TGTGCCAGCCTTGTGAACGGGGTTGCCGAGCAGTACTTC. It yields the protein CASLVNGVAEQYF.

This clonotype was observed a few times. The chain has TRBV18 and TRBJ1-5, with no clear D. Germline CDR1 and CDR2: KGHSH and LQKENI. This CDR3 spans 13 amino acids. V was cut by 1 base and J by 8 bases, with 9 bases left in between. The DNA of the CDR3 is TGTGCCAGCTCACCACGGCCCACGGAGCCCCAGCATTTT. Amino acids: CASSPRPTEPQHF.

This clonotype was seen at least ten times. The chain carries TRBV7-9 and TRBJ2-1; 8 bases are shared with TRBD2. Germline-derived CDR1 and CDR2 are SEHNR and FQNEAQ (reference sequence). This CDR3 contains 15 residues. Trimming at V came to 7 bases and at J to 4 bases, leaving 9 bases not matched to a gene. CDR3 nucleotide sequence: TGTGCCAGCACCCCCGGGAGGGCCAGATACAATGAGCAGTTCTTC. Residues: CASTPGRARYNEQFF.

The rearrangement uses TRBV27 and TRBJ2-1; 8 bases are a match to TRBD2. The CDR3 totals 14 residues. Trimming removed 8 bases from V and 9 bases from J; junction bases left unmatched: 12. Germline-derived CDR1 and CDR2 are MNHEY and SMNVEV (reference sequence). DNA of the CDR3: TGTGCCAGCGGCGTGGGGACTAGGATGACTGAGCAGTTCTTC. Its translation is CASGVGTRMTEQFF.

With respect to this clonotype: A single base separates this from a much larger clone, so it may be a read error. The chain couples TRBV7-9 to TRBJ2-7; TRBD2 might be the D (5 bases). V was shortened by 6 bases and J by 0 bases, with 9 bases between the two germline ends. Looked up from germline, CDR1 is SEHNR and CDR2 is FQNEAQ (reference sequence). CDR3 length: 13 amino acids. For the CDR3, the DNA is TGTGCCAGCAGGACGGGGTACTCCTACGAGCAGTACTTC. This gives the protein CASRTGYSYEQYF.

This clonotype has just one count. A much larger clone differs by one base, so this may be a read error. J is TRBJ1-1 and V is TRBV6-6; D not resolved. Germline assignment: CDR1 MNHNY and CDR2 SVGAGI (reference sequence). V was trimmed by 11 bases and J by 0 bases, leaving 13 bases between them. This CDR3 is built from 13 residues. The CDR3: CARNNAMNTEAFF. CDR3 nucleotides: TGTGCCCGCAATAATGCGATGAACACTGAAGCTTTCTTT.

This chain joins TRBV28 and TRBJ2-4, with a possible D match to TRBD2 (5 bases). Between the trimmed V and J ends, which lost 8 bases and 6 bases, there was a span of 14 bases. This CDR3 is 13 amino acids long. Germline loops: CDR1 MDHEN, CDR2 SYDVKM. CDR3 amino acids: CASHTVEGNIQYF. CDR3 sequence (DNA): TGTGCCAGCCATACGGTTGAGGGAAACATTCAGTACTTC.

A word on this clonotype: A much larger clone is a single base away; this may be a read error. The V call is TRBV7-2, the J call TRBJ2-1; 9 bases align to TRBD1. The CDR3 spans 16 residues. Germline lookup yields CDR1 SGHTA and CDR2 FQGNSA. The CDR3 coding sequence is TGTGCCAGCAGCTTAATGGGACAGGGCATTCATGGTGAGCAGTTGTTC. This encodes CASSLMGQGIHGEQLF.

This clonotype was detected ten times or more. J is TRBJ2-1 and V is TRBV7-2, with D possibly matching TRBD2 (5 bases). The V end lost 5 bases, the J end lost 8 bases, and 19 bases lay between the germline ends. The germline V gene encodes CDR1 SGHTA and CDR2 FQGNSA. The CDR3 is 15 amino acids. In DNA, the CDR3 is TGTGCCAGCAGCCCAGGATCTGGCGGGCGTCATGAGCAGTTCTTC. Protein product: CASSPGSGGRHEQFF.

The chain carries TRBV11-3 and TRBJ2-3; D possibly matches TRBD1 or TRBD2 (5 bases each). Trimming removed 5 bases from V and 0 bases from J, with 15 bases in between. Germline V gives CDR1 SGHNT, CDR2 YENEEA. The CDR3 has 16 residues. CDR3 sequence (DNA): TGTGCCAGCAGCCTCAAACGGGGCAGTAGCACAGATACGCAGTATTTT. Translated: CASSLKRGSSTDTQYF.

The gene calls are TRBV6-2 or TRBV6-3 and TRBJ2-2; D tentatively fits TRBD1 or TRBD2 (6 bases each). Trimming took 0 bases from V and 7 from J, leaving 12 bases between them. Germline values: CDR1 MNHEY, CDR2 SVGEGT. The CDR3 has 15 amino acids. CDR3 loop: CASSYSTGGDGELFF. The CDR3 DNA reads TGTGCCAGCAGTTACTCGACAGGAGGGGACGGGGAGCTGTTTTTT.

The chain links TRBV19 to TRBJ2-6; tentatively, D is TRBD1 (6 bases). The CDR3 loop spans 17 amino acids. V dropped 5 bases and J dropped 0 bases, with 14 bases sitting between them. Germline lookup yields CDR1 LNHDA and CDR2 SQIVND (reference sequence). The CDR3 region is CASSLSTGPSGANVLTF. In nucleotides, the CDR3 is TGTGCCAGTAGTCTCTCAACAGGGCCCTCTGGGGCCAACGTCCTGACTTTC.